The rows below give T cell receptor beta chains drawn from one sample of a study of post-analysis software for immune sequencing data. TCRdb recomputed calls from the PCR reads with MiXCR, one row per CDR3 protein. The sample has approximately 460,000 distinct CDR3 sequences, under 55% seen once. Material for sequencing was blood. These receptors came from a girl aged 5 to 17 with multiple sclerosis. Both conserved end residues are part of each CDR3. A D gene is named only where the DNA matches it firmly. Clone size, where shown, is once, few, many, or a class for clones that have expanded.

V: TRBV10-3
D: NA
J: TRBJ2-1
size: few
DNA: TGTGCCATCAGAGGTGGAATTGGGACGGAGGTCTACAATGAGCAGTTCTTC
CDR3: CAIRGGIGTEVYNEQFF

V: TRBV12-3/TRBV12-4
D: NA
J: TRBJ2-5
size: NA
DNA: TGTGCCAGCAGTTTGAGGGGCTGGGAGACCCAGTACTTC
CDR3: CASSLRGWETQYF

V: TRBV7-2
D: TRBD1
J: TRBJ1-2
size: NA
DNA: TGTGTCAGCAGCTCCGGACAGGGGGCGTTCGGCTATGGCGACACCTTC
CDR3: CVSSSGQGAFGYGDTF

V: TRBV27
D: TRBD2
J: TRBJ2-3
size: NA
DNA: TGTGCCAGCAGTCTACGGACTAGCGGGAGGGGCACAGATACGCAGTATTTT
CDR3: CASSLRTSGRGTDTQYF

V: TRBV4-1
D: NA
J: TRBJ2-7
size: NA
DNA: TGCGCCAGCAGCCAAGATTCGGGACTCTTATACGAGCAGTACTTC
CDR3: CASSQDSGLLYEQYF

V: TRBV28
D: NA
J: TRBJ2-1
size: NA
DNA: TGTGCCACCACTCGACTAGGTCTTTCCTACAATGAGCAGTTCTTC
CDR3: CATTRLGLSYNEQFF

V: TRBV9
D: TRBD2
J: TRBJ2-1
size: NA
DNA: TGTGCCAGCAGCGTAGGGGGACTAGTCTATGAGCAGTTCTTC
CDR3: CASSVGGLVYEQFF

V: TRBV7-3
D: NA
J: TRBJ2-3
size: NA
DNA: TGTGCCAGCAGGGACGGTAGCACAGATACGCAGTATTTT
CDR3: CASRDGSTDTQYF

V: TRBV10-3
D: NA
J: TRBJ1-2
size: few
DNA: TGTGCCATCAGTGAGTCGGGCCGGGATGGCTACACCTTC
CDR3: CAISESGRDGYTF

V: TRBV12-3/TRBV12-4
D: NA
J: TRBJ2-3
size: NA
DNA: TGTGCCAGCAGACGAGGGGATACGCAGTATTTT
CDR3: CASRRGDTQYF

V: TRBV5-1
D: TRBD1
J: TRBJ2-5
size: NA
DNA: TGCGCCAGCAGTCAACAGGGGGCAGAGGAGACCCAGTACTTC
CDR3: CASSQQGAEETQYF

V: TRBV12-3/TRBV12-4
D: NA
J: TRBJ2-5
size: NA
DNA: TGTGCCAGCGGATCGGGACCAGCGGGCCCGGAGACCCAGTACTTC
CDR3: CASGSGPAGPETQYF

V: TRBV6-2/TRBV6-3
D: NA
J: TRBJ1-1
size: NA
DNA: TGTGCCAGCAGGAGAGACCGGGCTGGGGACCCTGAAGCTTTCTTT
CDR3: CASRRDRAGDPEAFF

V: TRBV12-3/TRBV12-4
D: NA
J: TRBJ2-1
size: NA
DNA: TGTGCCAGCAGTTTAGTCGGCGGACCCTCGGATGAGCAGTTCTTC
CDR3: CASSLVGGPSDEQFF

V: TRBV27
D: TRBD2
J: TRBJ2-7
size: NA
DNA: TGTGCCAGCAGTTTAACGGGACTAGCGGGAGGCTACGAGCAGTACTTC
CDR3: CASSLTGLAGGYEQYF

V: TRBV20-1
D: TRBD2
J: TRBJ2-1
size: once
DNA: TGCAGTGCTCAGAGGGAGGGAAGGAGTGAGCAGTTCTTC
CDR3: CSAQREGRSEQFF

V: TRBV20-1
D: NA
J: TRBJ1-2
size: NA
DNA: TGCAGTGCTACTCAGAGGGGGGGCTACACCTTC
CDR3: CSATQRGGYTF

V: TRBV5-1
D: NA
J: TRBJ2-1
size: NA
DNA: TGCGCCAGCAGCCCCTCCGGGGGCGCGGAGGCCAATGAGCAGTTCTTC
CDR3: CASSPSGGAEANEQFF

V: TRBV29-1
D: NA
J: TRBJ2-1
size: NA
DNA: TGCAGCGTTGACAGGGTCCTTCACAATGAGCAGTTCTTC
CDR3: CSVDRVLHNEQFF

V: TRBV29-1
D: TRBD2
J: TRBJ2-3
size: few
DNA: TGCAGCGTAACCGGGACTAGCGGGAGGTTAACGCAGTATTTT
CDR3: CSVTGTSGRLTQYF

V: TRBV13
D: NA
J: TRBJ2-3
size: NA
DNA: TGTGCCAGCAGCTTAGAGGGTGGCCTCGGGGCGGATACGCAGTATTTT
CDR3: CASSLEGGLGADTQYF

V: TRBV5-1
D: NA
J: TRBJ2-5
size: many
DNA: TGCGCCAGCAGCTTGGAGGGGCGTCAAGAGACCCAGTACTTC
CDR3: CASSLEGRQETQYF

V: TRBV27
D: NA
J: TRBJ2-3
size: NA
DNA: TGTGCCAGCAGTTCCCAACCCTCTAGCGTGAACACAGATACGCAGTATTTT
CDR3: CASSSQPSSVNTDTQYF

V: TRBV24-1
D: NA
J: TRBJ2-1
size: NA
DNA: TGTGCCACCAGTGACGGGGTCTACAATGAGCAGTTCTTC
CDR3: CATSDGVYNEQFF

V: TRBV29-1
D: NA
J: TRBJ2-1
size: NA
DNA: TGCAGCGGTGGAGGGCGAGCTAACAATGAGCAGTTCTTC
CDR3: CSGGGRANNEQFF

V: TRBV6-2/TRBV6-3
D: NA
J: TRBJ1-2
size: NA
DNA: TGTGCCAGCAGGTGGGGTAACTATGGCTACACCTTC
CDR3: CASRWGNYGYTF

V: TRBV19
D: TRBD2
J: TRBJ2-1
size: few
DNA: TGTGCCACCGGACTAGCGGGAGCCAATGAGCAGTTCTTC
CDR3: CATGLAGANEQFF

V: TRBV25-1
D: TRBD2
J: TRBJ2-1
size: many
DNA: TGTGCCAGCAGTGAAACCGGGGGGTCCTACAATGAGCAGTTCTTC
CDR3: CASSETGGSYNEQFF

V: TRBV27
D: NA
J: TRBJ1-1
size: NA
DNA: TGTGCCAGCAGCCAGAACAACCCGACAGGAATCAACACTGAAGCTTTCTTT
CDR3: CASSQNNPTGINTEAFF

V: TRBV20-1
D: TRBD2
J: TRBJ2-1
size: once
DNA: TGCAGTGCTCAAATAGCGGGCAGCTCCTACAATGAGCAGTTCTTC
CDR3: CSAQIAGSSYNEQFF

V: TRBV6-5
D: TRBD1
J: TRBJ2-7
size: many
DNA: TGTGCCAGCAGTTGGGACAGGGCCTACGAGCAGTACTTC
CDR3: CASSWDRAYEQYF

V: TRBV5-1
D: TRBD1
J: TRBJ1-4
size: NA
DNA: TGCGCCAGTAGCTTCGACAGGGGTTCAACTAATGAAAAACTGTTTTTT
CDR3: CASSFDRGSTNEKLFF

V: TRBV6-5
D: TRBD2
J: TRBJ2-1
size: NA
DNA: TGTGCCAGCAGTACCCGGACTAGCGGGAGGGATGAGCAGTTCTTC
CDR3: CASSTRTSGRDEQFF

V: TRBV5-1
D: TRBD1
J: TRBJ2-7
size: NA
DNA: TGCGCCAGCAGCTATCCCGGGACAGACATCTCCTACGAGCAGTACTTC
CDR3: CASSYPGTDISYEQYF

V: TRBV20-1
D: NA
J: TRBJ2-5
size: NA
DNA: TGCAGTGCTAGAGGGAAACGGTACCAAGAGACCCAGTACTTC
CDR3: CSARGKRYQETQYF

V: TRBV28
D: TRBD2
J: TRBJ2-5
size: NA
DNA: TGTGCCAGCAGGCCCGACCGGGCTAGCGGTTACCAAGAGACCCAGTACTTC
CDR3: CASRPDRASGYQETQYF

V: TRBV6-5
D: TRBD2
J: TRBJ2-7
size: NA
DNA: TGTGCCAGCACCGAGTCCGGGACTAGCAGGCCTTGGTACTTC
CDR3: CASTESGTSRPWYF

V: TRBV5-1
D: NA
J: TRBJ2-7
size: NA
DNA: TGCGCCAGCAGCCGCCCCTGGGGCCCCATCTCCTACGAGCAGTACTTC
CDR3: CASSRPWGPISYEQYF

V: TRBV10-3
D: NA
J: TRBJ2-6
size: NA
DNA: TGTGCCATCAGTGAGTCCGGCTGGAGCTCTGGGGCCAACGTCCTGACTTTC
CDR3: CAISESGWSSGANVLTF

V: TRBV29-1
D: TRBD1
J: TRBJ2-6
size: NA
DNA: TGCAGCGTTGAAGATCGGCACAGGGGGCCTGGGGCCAACGTCCTGACTTTC
CDR3: CSVEDRHRGPGANVLTF

V: TRBV5-1
D: TRBD1
J: TRBJ2-1
size: few
DNA: TGCGCCAGCAGCTCCTCCCCGGGACAGGTAGACAATGAGCAGTTCTTC
CDR3: CASSSSPGQVDNEQFF

V: TRBV7-9
D: TRBD2
J: TRBJ2-5
size: NA
DNA: TGTGCCAGCAGCCGGGAGGAAGAGACCCAGTACTTC
CDR3: CASSREEETQYF